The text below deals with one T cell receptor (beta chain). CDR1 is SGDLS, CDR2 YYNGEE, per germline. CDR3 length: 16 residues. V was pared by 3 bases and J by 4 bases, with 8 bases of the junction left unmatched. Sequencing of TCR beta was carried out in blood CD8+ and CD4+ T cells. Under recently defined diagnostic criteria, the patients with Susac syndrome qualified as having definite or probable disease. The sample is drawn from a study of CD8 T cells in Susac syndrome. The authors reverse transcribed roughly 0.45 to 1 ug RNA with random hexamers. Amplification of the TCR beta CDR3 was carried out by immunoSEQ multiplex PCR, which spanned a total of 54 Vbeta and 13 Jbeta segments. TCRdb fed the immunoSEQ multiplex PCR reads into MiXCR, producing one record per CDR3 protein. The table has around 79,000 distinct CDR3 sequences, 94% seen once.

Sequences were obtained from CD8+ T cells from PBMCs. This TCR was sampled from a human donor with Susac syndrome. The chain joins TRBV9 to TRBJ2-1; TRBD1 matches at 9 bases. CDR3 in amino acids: CASSAPSGQGYNEQFF. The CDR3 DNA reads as TGTGCCAGCAGCGCTCCCTCCGGACAGGGGTACAATGAGCAGTTCTTC.